This passage covers 31 T cell receptor beta chains from one sample sequenced in a study of control samples from healthy donors and cancer patients. Using immunoSEQ multiplex PCR, the repertoire was profiled, and TCRdb retains in-frame clones only, with some absent. The table includes over 100,000 clones, roughly 90% detected once. Sequencing was carried out using blood. These receptors all stem from a woman aged 45-60 years in good health.

The chain recombines TRBV30 with TRBJ1-5; the D is unclear. V dropped 2 bases and J dropped 7 bases, with 12 bases sitting between them. The CDR3 runs to 13 residues. Germline V lookup: CDR1 GTSNPN, CDR2 SVGIG (reference sequence). The CDR3 loop reads CAWSRGLEQPQHF. CDR3 sequence (DNA): TGTGCCTGGAGTCGTGGTTTAGAGCAGCCCCAGCATTTT.

The V and J genes are TRBV12-3 or TRBV12-4 and TRBJ1-6; D is unresolved. V was clipped by 5 bases and J by 7 bases, with 9 bases between them. The CDR3 contains 13 residues. The CDR3 spells CASSPRGNSPLHF. CDR3 in DNA: TGTGCCAGCAGTCCTCGAGGGAATTCACCCCTCCACTTT.

This chain joins TRBV14 and TRBJ2-5, with 8 bases that match TRBD2. The CDR3 runs to 16 residues. CDR1 and CDR2 (germline): SGHDN, FVKESK. The V and J ends lost 5 bases and 0 bases, in that order; junction bases with no gene match: 8. The CDR3 coding sequence is TGTGCCAGCAGCGGTCAGGGTAGCGGGGACCAAGAGACCCAGTACTTC. Residues: CASSGQGSGDQETQYF.

The genes are TRBV12-5 and TRBJ1-1, with unresolved D. The V gene's germline CDR1 is LGHNT and CDR2 FRNRAP. This CDR3 is built from 13 residues. Trimming pared 2 bases from V and 0 bases from J, leaving 4 bases between. The CDR3: CASGLTLNTEAFF. CDR3 DNA: TGTGCTAGTGGTTTGACCTTGAACACTGAAGCTTTCTTT. The full variable domain, completed using reference TRBV12-5 and TRBJ1-1, is DARVTQTPRHKVTEMGQEVTMRCQPILGHNTVFWYRQTMMQGLELLAYFRNRAPLDDSGMPKDRFSAEMPDATLATLKIQPSEPRDSAVYFCASGLTLNTEAFFGQGTRLTVV.

This chain joins TRBV5-1 and TRBJ2-2; weak D call: TRBD1 (5 bases). The germline V gene encodes CDR1 SGHRS and CDR2 YFSETQ. V lost 2 bases to trimming and J lost 6 bases, with 11 bases between them. The CDR3 loop spans 14 amino acids. The DNA of the CDR3 is TGCGCCAGCAGCTTTGATCTGGGGCCCGGGGAGCTGTTTTTT. Its translation is CASSFDLGPGELFF.

The V and J genes are TRBV9 and TRBJ1-1; D is possibly TRBD1 (6 bases). The CDR3 runs to 15 residues. The V gene lost 4 bases and the J gene lost 5 bases, with 18 bases spanning the gap. CDR1 is SGDLS, CDR2 YYNGEE, per germline. CDR3 bases: TGTGCCAGCAGCAGAAACACAGGGATCGCGACTGAAGCTTTCTTT. Translating it yields CASSRNTGIATEAFF.

This clone appeared a single time. This chain links TRBV29-1 with TRBJ1-1; the D is unclear. V lost 6 bases to trimming and J lost 1 base, with 21 bases between them. Germline V gene data show CDR1 as SQVTM and CDR2 as ANQGSEA. CDR3 length equals 16 residues. CDR3 protein: CSVRDIRVNRNTEAFF. CDR3 coding DNA: TGCAGCGTACGGGATATAAGAGTGAACAGGAACACTGAAGCTTTCTTT.

The V and J genes are TRBV2 and TRBJ1-2; D ambiguous. This CDR3 is built from 11 residues. The germline V and J ends were trimmed by 3 bases and 7 bases, with 6 bases remaining between them. Per the germline V gene, CDR1 is SNHLY and CDR2 is FYNNEI. The CDR3 loop is CASSDSVGYTF. CDR3 DNA sequence: TGTGCCAGCAGTGACTCAGTTGGCTACACCTTC. The full variable domain, its missing parts supplied by reference TRBV2 and TRBJ1-2, is EPEVTQTPSHQVTQMGQEVILRCVPISNHLYFYWYRQILGQKVEFLVSFYNNEISEKSEIFDDQFSVERPDGSNFTLKIRSTKLEDSAMYFCASSDSVGYTFGSGTRLTVV.

The J gene is TRBJ2-2, the V gene TRBV21-1; whether TRBD2, the table's D call, matches the DNA was not checked. TRBV21-1 constitutes a pseudogene. The CDR3 has 18 amino acids. This CDR3 reads CASNDGTSGTPNTGELFF. The CDR3 bases are TGTGCCAGCAACGACGGGACTAGCGGGACTCCGAACACCGGGGAGCTGTTTTTT.

The V and J genes are TRBV5-1 and TRBJ2-3, with D unresolved. Germline V gene lookup returns CDR1 SGHRS and CDR2 YFSETQ. This CDR3 has 14 residues. Between the trimmed V and J ends, which lost 0 bases and 1 base, there was a span of 6 bases. The CDR3 here is CASSLDRRTDTQYF. As DNA, the CDR3 is TGCGCCAGCAGCTTGGACAGACGCACAGATACGCAGTATTTT.

V is TRBV30 and J is TRBJ2-4; 10 nucleotides agree with TRBD2. The junction had 8 bases not matched to a gene; V was cut back by 3 bases and J by 3 bases. The germline gives CDR1 GTSNPN, CDR2 SVGIG (reference sequence). The CDR3 is 16 residues long. CDR3 sequence reads: CAWSRLAGDYKNIQYF. CDR3 DNA: TGTGCCTGGAGCAGGCTAGCGGGGGACTACAAAAACATTCAGTACTTC.

The rearrangement uses TRBV29-1 and TRBJ1-1; D is possibly TRBD1 (5 bases). Looked up from germline, CDR1 is SQVTM and CDR2 is ANQGSEA. The ends were cut back, 4 bases at V and 0 bases at J, with 15 bases in the middle. The CDR3 runs to 15 residues. The CDR3 is CSVAGRGGMNTEAFF. In DNA form, the CDR3 reads TGCAGCGTTGCAGGGCGGGGTGGAATGAACACTGAAGCTTTCTTT. The whole variable domain, filled in from reference TRBV29-1 and TRBJ1-1, reads SAVISQKPSRDICQRGTSLTIQCQVDSQVTMMFWYRQQPGQSLTLIATANQGSEATYESGFVIDKFPISRPNLTFSTLTVSNMSPEDSSIYLCSVAGRGGMNTEAFFGQGTRLTVV.

The V and J genes are TRBV11-2 and TRBJ2-1, with D maybe TRBD2 (6 bases). CDR1 and CDR2 (germline): SGHAT, FQNNGV. V lost 0 bases and J 10 bases, leaving 10 bases between the germline ends. The CDR3 extends over 13 amino acids. CDR3: CASSLEGGREQFF. DNA of the CDR3: TGTGCCAGCAGCTTAGAGGGAGGCCGGGAGCAGTTCTTC. The complete variable domain, with remaining parts taken from reference TRBV11-2 and TRBJ2-1, reads EAGVAQSPRYKIIEKRQSVAFWCNPISGHATLYWYQQILGQGPKLLIQFQNNGVVDDSQLPKDRFSAERLKGVDSTLKIQPAKLEDSAVYLCASSLEGGREQFFGPGTRLTVL.

This sequence joins TRBV10-3 and TRBJ1-4; D is undetermined. The CDR3 sequence is 17 residues long. Trimming pared 4 bases from V and 0 bases from J, leaving 15 bases between. CDR1 ENHRY and CDR2 SYGVKD come from the germline V gene. CDR3 protein: CAISVVVYLATNEKLFF. The CDR3 coding sequence is TGTGCCATCAGTGTAGTGGTGTATTTAGCAACTAATGAAAAACTGTTTTTT.

The chain joins TRBV3-1 (or the pseudogene TRBV3-2) to TRBJ2-2; 10 bases align to TRBD2. The CDR3 consists of 16 residues. CDR1 and CDR2 (germline): LGHDT, YNNKEL (reference sequence). Losses at the gene ends were 3 bases for V and 0 bases for J; bases not matched to a gene: 1. CDR3 in amino acids: CASSHSGGTNTGELFF. CDR3 DNA: TGTGCCAGCAGCCATAGCGGGGGGACGAACACCGGGGAGCTGTTTTTT.

The gene calls are TRBV7-9 and TRBJ1-1; 7 nucleotides line up with TRBD1. This CDR3 contains 14 residues. Looked up from germline, CDR1 is SEHNR and CDR2 is FQNEAQ (reference sequence). V lost 5 bases, J lost 6 bases, and 9 bases stayed unmatched. The CDR3 protein is CASSPQGIISEAFF. The CDR3 nucleotides are TGTGCCAGCAGCCCACAGGGGATCATCTCTGAAGCTTTCTTT.

The chain is built from TRBV28 and TRBJ2-2, with 8 bases fitting TRBD2. The CDR3 is 12 amino acids. The J segment lost 7 bases and the V segment lost 11 bases, leaving 6 bases of the junction unmatched. Germline values: CDR1 MDHEN, CDR2 SYDVKM. The CDR3 region has the DNA TGTGCCGTCCCGGGGGGGAGCGGGGAGCTGTTTTTT. This codes for CAVPGGSGELFF.

This rearrangement joins TRBV12-3 or TRBV12-4 to TRBJ1-5, with 7 bases identical to TRBD1. This CDR3 is 13 amino acids long. V was clipped by 6 bases and J by 12 bases; unmatched bases: 11. The CDR3 sequence is CASSPTGEGRQHF. The CDR3 DNA follows: TGTGCCAGCAGCCCCACAGGGGAAGGGCGCCAGCATTTT.

The chain combines TRBV6-5 with TRBJ1-4; possibly TRBD1 for D (5 bases). The CDR3 has 15 amino acids. V was pared by 5 bases and J by 7 bases, with 17 bases between. Germline CDR1 and CDR2: MNHEY and SVGAGI. Here the CDR3 DNA reads TGTGCCAGCAGTCCGTCAGTGGGGGTTGGTGAAAAACTGTTTTTT. It is translated as CASSPSVGVGEKLFF.

The V gene is TRBV7-9, the J gene TRBJ1-5, with TRBD1 as a possible D gene (5 bases). The CDR3 runs to 15 residues. Germline V gene sequence: CDR1 SEHNR, CDR2 FQNEAQ (reference sequence). V lost 1 base to trimming and J lost 2 bases, with 9 bases between them. This CDR3 is CASSLEGAGNQPQHF. For the CDR3, the DNA is TGTGCCAGCAGCTTAGAAGGGGCCGGCAATCAGCCCCAGCATTTT.

The chain has TRBV29-1 and TRBJ1-2, with 7 bases matching TRBD1. The CDR3 is 11 residues long. Germline-derived CDR1 and CDR2 are SQVTM and ANQGSEA. The J segment lost 8 bases and the V segment lost 7 bases, leaving 7 bases of the junction unmatched. The chain's CDR3 is CSALTGVGYTF. The CDR3 DNA reads TGCAGCGCCCTCACAGGGGTCGGCTACACCTTC.

This rearrangement joins TRBV19 to TRBJ1-5; D may be TRBD1 (5 bases). In germline, CDR1 is LNHDA, CDR2 SQIVND (reference sequence). Trimming took off 3 bases at V and 7 bases at J, with 16 bases between the two ends. The CDR3 runs 15 residues. The CDR3 nucleotides read TGTGCCAGTAGTATCGGCACTTGGGGCGGGCAGCCCCAGCATTTT. Amino acid sequence: CASSIGTWGGQPQHF.

The rearrangement joins TRBV18 to TRBJ1-4; TRBD1 matches 9 bases. The CDR3 is 15 residues long. The ends lost 3 bases at V and 8 bases at J; junction bases unmatched: 7. The germline V gene encodes CDR1 KGHSH and CDR2 LQKENI. CDR3 residues: CASSPSGQGGEKLFF. Written as DNA, the CDR3 is TGTGCCAGCTCACCTTCGGGACAGGGAGGCGAAAAACTGTTTTTT.

The V and J genes are TRBV2 and TRBJ1-2; D is unresolved. CDR1 and CDR2 from the germline V gene are SNHLY and FYNNEI. Trimming removed 2 bases from V and 0 bases from J, with 7 bases in between. The CDR3 totals 14 residues. CDR3: CASSETYSNYGYTF. CDR3 DNA: TGTGCCAGCAGTGAAACATACTCTAACTATGGCTACACCTTC.

CDR3 nucleotide sequence: TGTGCCTGGGGTGGCTGGCTCTCTGGAAACACCATATATTTT. This translates into CAWGGWLSGNTIYF. The gene calls are TRBV30 and TRBJ1-3; D remains ambiguous. Trimming took 5 bases from V and 0 from J, leaving 11 bases between them. In germline, CDR1 is GTSNPN, CDR2 SVGIG (reference sequence). The CDR3 is 14 amino acids.

The chain is built from TRBV6-5 and TRBJ1-6; 10 nucleotides match TRBD1. V lost 8 bases to trimming and J lost 5 bases; unmatched junction nucleotides: 3. This CDR3 contains 14 residues. Germline V CDR1 and CDR2: MNHEY, SVGAGI. The CDR3 nucleotides are TGTGCCAGCCAGGGACAGGGGAATAATTCACCCCTCCACTTT. Translation: CASQGQGNNSPLHF.

V gene TRBV12-5 combines with J gene TRBJ2-1; 10 bases are shared with TRBD2. Germline trimming cut 1 base from V and 3 bases from J; bases unmatched to any gene: 3. The length of the CDR3 is 16 residues. Germline CDR1 LGHNT, CDR2 FRNRAP. The CDR3 protein is CASGLGGLASYNEQFF. CDR3 sequence (DNA): TGTGCTAGTGGTTTGGGGGGACTAGCGAGCTACAATGAGCAGTTCTTC.

CDR3 nucleotides: TGTGCCAGCAGCTTCTTTTCGGAACGGGGCATCTATGGCTACACCTTC. Translated, it gives CASSFFSERGIYGYTF. The chain uses TRBV3-1 (or the pseudogene TRBV3-2) and TRBJ1-2; D is perhaps TRBD1 (5 bases). Germline-derived CDR1 and CDR2 are LGHDT and YNNKEL (reference sequence). V gave up 5 bases and J gave up 4 bases, with 20 bases separating them. CDR3 length equals 16 residues.

J is TRBJ2-7 and V is TRBV5-1; D not resolved. The ends were cut back, 2 bases at V and 2 bases at J, with 8 bases in the middle. The CDR3 contains 13 residues. Germline V gene lookup returns CDR1 SGHRS and CDR2 YFSETQ. CDR3 in amino acids: CASSFDSPYEQYF. Written as DNA, the CDR3 is TGCGCCAGCAGCTTTGACTCGCCCTACGAGCAGTACTTC.

The chain has TRBV2 and TRBJ2-7; D remains ambiguous. The CDR3 runs to 15 residues. Germline CDR1 SNHLY, CDR2 FYNNEI. V was trimmed by 6 bases and J by 1 base, leaving 16 bases between them. The CDR3 nucleotides read TGTGCCAGCAGGCCCGACTCCATAGGGTCCTACGAGCAGTACTTC. Translation: CASRPDSIGSYEQYF.

The V call is TRBV2, the J call TRBJ2-3; 11 nucleotides line up with TRBD2. The junction had 3 bases not matched to a gene; V was cut back by 1 base and J by 3 bases. The CDR3 is 16 amino acids. The germline V gene has CDR1 SNHLY and CDR2 FYNNEI. CDR3 region: CASSEEPSGGTDTQYF. The CDR3 region has the DNA TGTGCCAGCAGTGAAGAGCCTAGCGGGGGGACAGATACGCAGTATTTT.